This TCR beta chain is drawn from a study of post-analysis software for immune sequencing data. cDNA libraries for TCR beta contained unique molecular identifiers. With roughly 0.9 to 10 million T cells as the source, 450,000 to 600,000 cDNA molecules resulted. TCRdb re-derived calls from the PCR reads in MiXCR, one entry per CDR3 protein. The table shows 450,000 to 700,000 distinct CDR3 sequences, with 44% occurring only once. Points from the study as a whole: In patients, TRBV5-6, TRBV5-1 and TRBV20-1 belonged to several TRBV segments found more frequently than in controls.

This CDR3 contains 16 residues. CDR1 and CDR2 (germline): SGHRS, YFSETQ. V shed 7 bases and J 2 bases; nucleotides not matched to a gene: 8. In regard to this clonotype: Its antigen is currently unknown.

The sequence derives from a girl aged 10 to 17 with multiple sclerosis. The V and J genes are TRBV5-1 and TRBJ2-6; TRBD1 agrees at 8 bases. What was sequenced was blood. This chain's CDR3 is CASPFQGAAGANVLTF. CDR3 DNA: TGCGCCAGCCCTTTTCAGGGGGCAGCTGGGGCCAACGTCCTGACTTTC. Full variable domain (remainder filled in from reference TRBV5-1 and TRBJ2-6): KAGVTQTPRYLIKTRGQQVTLSCSPISGHRSVSWYQQTPGQGLQFLFEYFSETQRNKGNFPGRFSGRQFSNSRSEMNVSTLELGDSALYLCASPFQGAAGANVLTFGAGSRLTVL.